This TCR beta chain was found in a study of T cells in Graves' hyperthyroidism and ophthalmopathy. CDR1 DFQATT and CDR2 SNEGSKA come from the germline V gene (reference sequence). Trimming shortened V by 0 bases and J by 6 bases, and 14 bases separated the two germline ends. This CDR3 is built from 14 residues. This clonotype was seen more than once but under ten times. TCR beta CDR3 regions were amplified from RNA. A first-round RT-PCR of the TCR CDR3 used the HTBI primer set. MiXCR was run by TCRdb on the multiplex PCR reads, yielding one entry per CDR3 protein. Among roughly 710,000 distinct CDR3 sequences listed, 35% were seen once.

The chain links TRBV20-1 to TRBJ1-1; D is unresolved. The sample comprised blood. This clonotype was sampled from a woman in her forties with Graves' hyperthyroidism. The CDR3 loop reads CSARDESLRPEAFF. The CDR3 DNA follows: TGCAGTGCTAGAGATGAGAGTCTGAGGCCTGAAGCTTTCTTT.